The T cell receptor beta chain under discussion was sequenced for a study of blood T cell repertoires in COVID-19. Study in general: Acute-phase and convalescent COVID-19 samples originated in the United States, Italy and Spain. Sources were T cells, B-cell-depleted T cells, or PBMCs; the material itself was cDNA or gDNA.

Authors' data handling: It was from reference gene primer amplification that nucleated cell counts were estimated. This table comes from immunoSEQ multiplex PCR, and its TCRdb copy is limited to in-frame clones, with some not included. From that table come the V and J calls and clone size; the DNA was used to work out D and trimming. The sample records 70,000 or so clones, approximately 80% being singletons. Enrollment of patients from Seattle took place during active infection, with longitudinal follow-up. The receptor was derived from a man between 60 and 75 years old with COVID-19, enrolled during active disease. Material for sequencing was peripheral blood.

CDR3 coding DNA: TGTGCCAGCAGCCAAGATTGGGCCCGACCGGCTTTCTTT. It is translated as CASSQDWARPAFF. The V and J genes are TRBV14 and TRBJ1-1; D not resolved. From germline, CDR1 is SGHDN and CDR2 FVKESK. The length of the CDR3 is 13 residues. The V end lost 0 bases, the J end lost 11 bases, and 13 bases lay between the germline ends.